This passage covers 5 T cell receptor beta chains from one sample sequenced in a study of CD8+ T cells in alopecia areata. Treatment specified: oral pan-JAK inhibitor, 5-10 mg twice daily. TCR sequencing used cDNA made by reverse transcription of extracted RNA. Some clones are missing from TCRdb's copy, which holds only in-frame ones; the method was immunoSEQ multiplex PCR. The sample lists about 210,000 clones, roughly two fifths seen once, with approximately 2.9% in the top ten. The specimen comprised CD4+ T cells sorted from blood, sampled at approximately week 36, from a patient treated with tofacitinib. The receptors here all came from a human donor with alopecia areata.

This clone was seen a handful of times. This chain links TRBV25-1 with TRBJ2-7; the match to TRBD2 covers 14 bases. V lost 3 bases and J lost 6; bases outside the gene matches: 7. The CDR3 sequence is 16 residues long. Per germline, CDR1 MGHDK and CDR2 SYGVNS. CDR3 in DNA: TGTGCCAGCAGTGAGGGACTAGCGGGAGTCCAACCCGAGCAGTACTTC. It translates to CASSEGLAGVQPEQYF.

V and J are TRBV29-1 and TRBJ1-1; D unclear. Per germline, CDR1 SQVTM and CDR2 ANQGSEA. V was clipped by 7 bases and J by 4 bases, with 13 bases between them. This CDR3 region has 12 residues. CDR3 DNA: TGCAGCGCAAAGTCTCCCAGCACTGAAGCTTTCTTT. Translation gives CSAKSPSTEAFF.

This clone was seen more than once but under ten times. This chain uses TRBV5-1 with TRBJ2-1; D uncertain. The V end lost 7 bases, the J end lost 0 bases, and 14 bases lay between the germline ends. CDR3 length: 15 residues. Germline lookup yields CDR1 SGHRS and CDR2 YFSETQ. As DNA, the CDR3 is TGCGCCAGCCGACTCTTGGGCGACTCCTACAATGAGCAGTTCTTC. Its translation: CASRLLGDSYNEQFF.

The V and J genes are TRBV7-2 and TRBJ2-3; 11 bases are shared with TRBD1. CDR1 SGHTA and CDR2 FQGNSA come from the germline V gene. Unmatched junction bases numbered 9, after V lost 5 bases and J lost 5 bases. The length of the CDR3 is 16 residues. This CDR3 reads CASSHRRTGGLDTQYF. Written as DNA, the CDR3 is TGTGCCAGCAGCCACAGACGGACAGGGGGCCTAGATACGCAGTATTTT.

This clone was counted a few times. The chain carries TRBV7-2 and TRBJ1-5; D perhaps matches TRBD1 (6 bases). Germline V gene sequence: CDR1 SGHTA, CDR2 FQGNSA. Trimming took 0 bases from V and 3 from J, leaving 9 bases between them. The CDR3 is 15 amino acids. In DNA, the CDR3 is TGTGCCAGCAGCTTAGCCGGGACATACAATCAGCCCCAGCATTTT. This encodes CASSLAGTYNQPQHF.